The 16 T cell receptor beta chains below come from one sample, sequenced in a study of shared clonotypes between healthy human individuals. Produced via immunoSEQ multiplex PCR; TCRdb's table is partial and in-frame only. The data hold about 2 million clones, with just under 95% observed a single time. Naive-designated CD8 cells lacked CD45RO, were positively enriched for CCR7, and omitted terminally differentiated effector memory CD45RA+ cells. Sample: naive CD8+ T cells sorted from blood. Receptor source: a young man in good health.

The CDR3 nucleotides read TGTGCCAGCAGCTTAGAAGGGACAGGGGTCACCGGGGAGCTGTTTTTT. Translation gives CASSLEGTGVTGELFF. This sequence joins TRBV7-8 and TRBJ2-2; 10 bases match TRBD1. This CDR3 has 16 residues. The germline gives CDR1 SGHVS, CDR2 FQNEAQ. Trimming cost V 1 base and J 4 bases; bases outside gene matches: 3.

The chain is built from TRBV19 and TRBJ2-3, with D tentatively TRBD2 (5 bases). V lost 2 bases and J 4 bases, leaving 13 bases between the germline ends. The CDR3 is made up of 15 amino acids. Germline-derived CDR1 and CDR2 are LNHDA and SQIVND (reference sequence). CDR3 amino acids: CASSIISVRPDTQYF. DNA of the CDR3: TGTGCCAGTAGTATAATTAGCGTTAGGCCAGATACGCAGTATTTT.

The chain is built from TRBV10-3 and TRBJ2-1; 9 bases agree with TRBD1. The junction had 5 bases not matched to a gene; V was cut back by 10 bases and J by 7 bases. CDR3 size: 12 residues. Germline CDR1 reads ENHRY; CDR2 reads SYGVKD. This chain's CDR3 is CASAGQGNEQFF. The CDR3 DNA is TGTGCCAGTGCCGGACAGGGGAATGAGCAGTTCTTC.

V is TRBV7-9 and J is TRBJ2-2; weak D call: TRBD2 (5 bases). CDR3 length equals 14 residues. V was shortened by 2 bases and J by 11 bases, with 15 bases between the two germline ends. Germline V lookup: CDR1 SEHNR, CDR2 FQNEAQ (reference sequence). CDR3 nucleotide sequence: TGTGCCAGCAGCTTACTTGACCCGAGGGATGAGCTGTTTTTT. It translates to CASSLLDPRDELFF.

The rearrangement links TRBV27 to TRBJ2-7, with a possible D match to TRBD2 (6 bases). The V and J ends lost 10 bases and 2 bases respectively, with 18 bases between them. CDR1 is MNHEY, CDR2 SMNVEV, per germline (reference sequence). CDR3 size: 14 residues. The CDR3 reads CATSGLRGTYEQYF. DNA for the CDR3: TGTGCCACCTCCGGCTTGCGGGGCACCTACGAGCAGTACTTC.

The gene calls are TRBV7-9 and TRBJ1-5; D gene unclear. CDR3 length: 16 residues. Trimming took off 5 bases at V and 0 bases at J, with 14 bases between the two ends. Germline CDR1 and CDR2: SEHNR and FQNEAQ (reference sequence). Written as DNA, the CDR3 is TGTGCCAGCAGCCCCGCCTCGAGCGCTAGCAATCAGCCCCAGCATTTT. Amino acids: CASSPASSASNQPQHF.

This clone was seen just once. The chain uses TRBV11-3 and TRBJ2-2; TRBD2 matches 8 bases. Losses at the gene ends were 0 bases for V and 8 bases for J; bases not matched to a gene: 14. Germline CDR1 SGHNT, CDR2 YENEEA. The CDR3 length is 18 residues. CDR3 nucleotides: TGTGCCAGCAGCTTAGATCGAGGAGGAACCGGGAGGGCGGGGGAGCTGTTTTTT. Protein: CASSLDRGGTGRAGELFF.

This clone appeared once. The J gene is TRBJ2-3, the V gene TRBV19, with D perhaps TRBD1 or TRBD2 (5 bases each). CDR1 is LNHDA, CDR2 SQIVND, per germline (reference sequence). V shed 3 bases and J shed 3 bases, with 13 bases lying between them. This CDR3 is built from 15 residues. CDR3 DNA: TGTGCCAGTAGTATGGGGCAGGGAGAGACAGATACGCAGTATTTT. Amino acids: CASSMGQGETDTQYF.

Turning to this clone: A junction boundary mismatches the germline segment, possibly from a read error. The V gene is TRBV7-7, the J gene TRBJ2-5; 8 bases fit TRBD1. CDR1 is SSHAT, CDR2 FNYEAQ, per germline (reference sequence). This CDR3 region has 15 residues. DNA for the CDR3: TGTGCTAGCAGCCGCGGGACAGGAACCCAAGAGACCCAGTACTTC. Protein sequence: CASSRGTGTQETQYF.

This clone was detected once. The chain combines TRBV4-1 with TRBJ1-3; D perhaps matches TRBD1 (6 bases). CDR1 is MGHRA and CDR2 is YSYEKL in the germline V gene. CDR3 length: 18 residues. Deletions cut 0 bases from V and 0 bases from J, with 15 bases between. In DNA, the CDR3 is TGCGCCAGCAGCCAAGATCAGGAGGGGGTAGGCTCTGGAAACACCATATATTTT. It specifies CASSQDQEGVGSGNTIYF.

This sequence joins TRBV6-5 and TRBJ2-2; 9 bases are a match to TRBD1. CDR1 and CDR2 from the germline V gene are MNHEY and SVGAGI. V was clipped by 4 bases and J by 4 bases; unmatched bases: 1. This CDR3 has 14 amino acids. The CDR3 DNA is TGTGCCAGCAGTTGGACAGGGGTCACCGGGGAGCTGTTTTTT. The encoded protein is CASSWTGVTGELFF.

Worth noting for this clone: In the same sample, other DNA sequences code for this CDR3. The chain combines TRBV7-6 with TRBJ2-7; TRBD1 agrees at 10 bases. This CDR3 is 15 amino acids long. V was clipped by 5 bases and J by 2 bases; unmatched bases: 6. The V gene's germline CDR1 is SGHVS and CDR2 FNYEAQ. CDR3 amino acids: CASSPDGQGAYEQYF. CDR3 nucleotides: TGTGCCAGCAGCCCAGACGGACAGGGGGCCTACGAGCAGTACTTC.

The J gene is TRBJ1-4, the V gene TRBV5-6; 8 nucleotides align to TRBD1. V trimming: 4 bases; J trimming: 4 bases; junction bases outside the gene matches: 6. The CDR3 runs 15 residues. The germline V gene has CDR1 SGHDT and CDR2 YYEEEE. This CDR3 reads CASSADRDNNEKLFF. CDR3 in DNA: TGTGCCAGCAGCGCGGACAGGGACAATAATGAAAAACTGTTTTTT.

This clone was seen once. The chain employs TRBV5-1 and TRBJ1-6, with unresolved D. V lost 0 bases to trimming and J lost 9 bases, with 10 bases between them. CDR1 and CDR2 (germline): SGHRS, YFSETQ. The length of the CDR3 is 14 residues. The CDR3: CASSLGGSLSPLHF. CDR3 nucleotide sequence: TGCGCCAGCAGCTTGGGAGGTAGCCTTTCACCCCTCCACTTT.

This sequence joins TRBV30 and TRBJ2-7; 11 bases map to TRBD2. Looked up from germline, CDR1 is GTSNPN and CDR2 is SVGIG (reference sequence). After removal of 3 bases from V and 1 base from J, the junction contained 11 bases not matched to a gene. The CDR3 length is 17 residues. The DNA of the CDR3 is TGTGCCTGGAGGCCAGGACTAGCGGGTGACTCTTCCTACGAGCAGTACTTC. As protein: CAWRPGLAGDSSYEQYF.

This rearrangement joins TRBV4-2 to TRBJ2-7; TRBD2 matches 11 bases. With 0 bases clipped from V and 5 bases from J, the junction kept 6 bases outside the gene matches. CDR1 is LGHNA and CDR2 is YNFKEQ in the germline V gene. This CDR3 is 16 amino acids long. This CDR3 reads CASSQDLSGGADEQYF. CDR3 in DNA: TGTGCCAGCAGCCAAGACCTTAGCGGGGGGGCTGACGAGCAGTACTTC.